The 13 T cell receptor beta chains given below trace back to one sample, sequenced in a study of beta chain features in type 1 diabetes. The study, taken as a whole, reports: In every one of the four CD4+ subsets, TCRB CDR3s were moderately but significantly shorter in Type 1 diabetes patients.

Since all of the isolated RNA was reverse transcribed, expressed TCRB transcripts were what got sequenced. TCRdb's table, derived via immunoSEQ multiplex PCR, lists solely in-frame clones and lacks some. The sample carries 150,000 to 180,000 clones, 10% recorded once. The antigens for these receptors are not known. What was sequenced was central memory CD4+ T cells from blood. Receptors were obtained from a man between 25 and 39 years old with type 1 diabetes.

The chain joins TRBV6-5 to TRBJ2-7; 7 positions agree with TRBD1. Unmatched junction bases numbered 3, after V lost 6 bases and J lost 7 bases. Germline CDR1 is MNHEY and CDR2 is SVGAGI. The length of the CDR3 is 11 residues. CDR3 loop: CASRSRGEQYF. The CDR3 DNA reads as TGTGCCAGCAGGTCCAGGGGGGAGCAGTACTTC.

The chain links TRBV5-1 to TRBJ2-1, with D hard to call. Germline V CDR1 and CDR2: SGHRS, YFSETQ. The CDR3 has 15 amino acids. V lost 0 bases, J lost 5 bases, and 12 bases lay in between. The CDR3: CASSLARPGDNEQFF. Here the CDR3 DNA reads TGCGCCAGCAGCTTGGCCCGCCCCGGAGACAATGAGCAGTTCTTC.

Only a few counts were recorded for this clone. This chain's CDR3 is CASGRQIQETQYF. CDR3 DNA: TGTGCCAGCGGTAGACAGATCCAAGAGACCCAGTACTTC. This rearrangement joins TRBV6-1 to TRBJ2-5; a weak D match, TRBD1 (5 bases). Looked up from germline, CDR1 is MNHNS and CDR2 is SASEGT. Trimming took off 8 bases at V and 1 base at J, with 11 bases between the two ends. This CDR3 region has 13 residues.

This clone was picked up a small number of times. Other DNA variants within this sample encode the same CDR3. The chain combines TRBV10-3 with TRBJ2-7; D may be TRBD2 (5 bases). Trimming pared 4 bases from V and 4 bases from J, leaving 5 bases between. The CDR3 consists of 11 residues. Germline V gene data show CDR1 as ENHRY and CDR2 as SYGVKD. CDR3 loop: CAISGGYEQYF. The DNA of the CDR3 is TGTGCCATCAGTGGCGGGTACGAGCAGTACTTC.

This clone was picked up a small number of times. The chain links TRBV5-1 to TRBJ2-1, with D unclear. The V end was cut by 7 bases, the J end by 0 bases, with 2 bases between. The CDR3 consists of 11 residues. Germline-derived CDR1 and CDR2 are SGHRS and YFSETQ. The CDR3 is CASRSYNEQFF. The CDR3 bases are TGCGCCAGCCGCTCCTACAATGAGCAGTTCTTC.

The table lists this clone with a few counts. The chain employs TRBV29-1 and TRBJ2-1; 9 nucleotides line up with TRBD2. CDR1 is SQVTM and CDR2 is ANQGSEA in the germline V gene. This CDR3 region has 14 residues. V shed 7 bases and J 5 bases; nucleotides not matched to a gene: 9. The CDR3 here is CSATSGSSNNEQFF. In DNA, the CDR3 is TGCAGCGCAACTAGCGGGTCGTCAAACAATGAGCAGTTCTTC.

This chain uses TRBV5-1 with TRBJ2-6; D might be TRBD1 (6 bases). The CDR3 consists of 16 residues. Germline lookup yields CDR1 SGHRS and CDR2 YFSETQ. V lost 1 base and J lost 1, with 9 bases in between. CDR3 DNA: TGCGCCAGCAGCTTGCGACAGGCGTCTGGGGCCAACGTCCTGACTTTC. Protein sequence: CASSLRQASGANVLTF.

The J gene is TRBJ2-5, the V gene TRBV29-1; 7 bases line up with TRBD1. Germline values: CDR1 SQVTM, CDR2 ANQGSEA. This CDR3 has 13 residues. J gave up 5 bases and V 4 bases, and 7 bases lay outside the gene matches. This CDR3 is CSVGDRESETQYF. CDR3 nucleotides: TGCAGCGTTGGAGACAGGGAATCTGAGACCCAGTACTTC.

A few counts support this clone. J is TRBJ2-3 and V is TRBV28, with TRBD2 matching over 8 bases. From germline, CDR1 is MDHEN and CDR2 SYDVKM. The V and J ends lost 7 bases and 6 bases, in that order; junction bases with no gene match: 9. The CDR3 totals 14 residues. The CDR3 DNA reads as TGTGCCAGCACCAACAGCGGGAGTGGGGATACGCAGTATTTT. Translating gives CASTNSGSGDTQYF.

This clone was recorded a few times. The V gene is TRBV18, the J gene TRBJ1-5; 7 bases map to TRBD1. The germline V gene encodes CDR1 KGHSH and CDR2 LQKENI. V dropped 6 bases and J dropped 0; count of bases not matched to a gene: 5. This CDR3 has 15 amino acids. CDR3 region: CASSQGQTSNQPQHF. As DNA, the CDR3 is TGTGCCAGCTCGCAGGGACAGACTAGCAATCAGCCCCAGCATTTT.

The CDR3 spells CASSKLRRDTGELFF. In DNA form, the CDR3 reads TGTGCCAGCAGCAAACTCCGGAGGGACACCGGGGAGCTGTTTTTT. The chain couples TRBV21-1 to TRBJ2-2; no check of the table's D call, TRBD2, against the DNA was made. TRBV21-1 is shown as a pseudogene. This CDR3 region has 15 residues.

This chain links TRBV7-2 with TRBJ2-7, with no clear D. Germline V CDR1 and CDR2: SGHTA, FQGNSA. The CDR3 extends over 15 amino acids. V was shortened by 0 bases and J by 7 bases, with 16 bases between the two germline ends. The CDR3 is CASSLAATNGREQYF. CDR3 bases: TGTGCCAGCAGCTTAGCCGCTACTAATGGTAGGGAGCAGTACTTC. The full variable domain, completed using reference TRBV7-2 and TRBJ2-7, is GAGVSQSPSNKVTEKGKDVELRCDPISGHTALYWYRQSLGQGLEFLIYFQGNSAPDKSGLPSDRFSAERTGGSVSTLTIQRTQQEDSAVYLCASSLAATNGREQYFGPGTRLTVT.

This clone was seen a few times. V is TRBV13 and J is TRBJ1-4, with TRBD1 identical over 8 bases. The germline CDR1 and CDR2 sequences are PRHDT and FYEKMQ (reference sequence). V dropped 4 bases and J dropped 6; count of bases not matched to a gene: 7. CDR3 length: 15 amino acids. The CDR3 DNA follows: TGTGCCAGCAGCTCCAGGACAGGGTCTCATGAAAAACTGTTTTTT. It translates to CASSSRTGSHEKLFF.